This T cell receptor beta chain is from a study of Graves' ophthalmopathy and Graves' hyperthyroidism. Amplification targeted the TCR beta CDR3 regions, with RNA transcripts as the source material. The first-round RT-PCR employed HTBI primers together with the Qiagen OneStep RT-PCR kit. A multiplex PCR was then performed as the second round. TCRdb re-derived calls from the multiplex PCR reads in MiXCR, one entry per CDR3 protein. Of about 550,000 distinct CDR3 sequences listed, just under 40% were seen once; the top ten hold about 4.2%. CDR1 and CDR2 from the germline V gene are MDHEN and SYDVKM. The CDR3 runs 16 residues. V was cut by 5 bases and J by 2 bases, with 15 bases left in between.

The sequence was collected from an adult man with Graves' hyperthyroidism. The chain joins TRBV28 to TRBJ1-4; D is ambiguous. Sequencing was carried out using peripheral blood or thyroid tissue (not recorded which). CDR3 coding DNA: TGTGCCAGCAGTCGCGATGCAGGTCTCACTAATGAAAAACTGTTTTTT. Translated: CASSRDAGLTNEKLFF.